This note documents a single T cell receptor beta chain sequence. Clones were sequenced by immunoSEQ multiplex PCR, and TCRdb holds only the in-frame ones, with some missing. The sample records roughly 120,000 clones, 70% to 90% being singletons. This specimen belongs to a study of T cell responses to AZD1222 COVID-19 vaccine. Germline loops: CDR1 SNHLY, CDR2 FYNNEI. V was clipped by 0 bases and J by 3 bases; unmatched bases: 9. There are 17 residues in the CDR3. Both about-4-week and about-12-week second-dose recipients were combined. The clonotype originates from an adult who received the AZD1222 COVID-19 vaccine. The V call is TRBV2, the J call TRBJ1-2; 8 nucleotides line up with TRBD1. The specimen was peripheral blood, collected 28 days after the second AZD1222 dose. The DNA of the CDR3 is TGTGCCAGCAGTGAAGCGCTTCCGCAGGGGGCGGACTATGGCTACACCTTC. This translates into CASSEALPQGADYGYTF. The variable domain in full, completed from reference TRBV2 and TRBJ1-2, reads EPEVTQTPSHQVTQMGQEVILRCVPISNHLYFYWYRQILGQKVEFLVSFYNNEISEKSEIFDDQFSVERPDGSNFTLKIRSTKLEDSAMYFCASSEALPQGADYGYTFGSGTRLTVV.